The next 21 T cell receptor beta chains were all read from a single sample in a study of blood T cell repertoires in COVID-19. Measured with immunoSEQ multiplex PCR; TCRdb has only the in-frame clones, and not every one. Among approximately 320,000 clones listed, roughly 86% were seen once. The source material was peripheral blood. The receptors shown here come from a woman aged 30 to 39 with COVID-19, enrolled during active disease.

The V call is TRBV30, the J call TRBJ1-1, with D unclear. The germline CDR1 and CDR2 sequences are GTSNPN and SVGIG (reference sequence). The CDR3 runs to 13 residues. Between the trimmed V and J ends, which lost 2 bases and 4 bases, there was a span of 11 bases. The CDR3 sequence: CAWSRVLSTEAFF. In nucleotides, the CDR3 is TGTGCCTGGAGTCGGGTCCTTAGCACTGAAGCTTTCTTT.

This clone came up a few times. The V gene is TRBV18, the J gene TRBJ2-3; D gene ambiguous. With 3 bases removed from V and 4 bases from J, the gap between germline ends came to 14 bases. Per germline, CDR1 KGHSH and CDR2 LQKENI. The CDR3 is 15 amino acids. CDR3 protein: CASSPVPPRADTQYF. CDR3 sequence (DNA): TGTGCCAGCTCACCGGTCCCCCCCCGGGCAGATACGCAGTATTTT. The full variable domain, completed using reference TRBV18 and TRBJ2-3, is NAGVMQNPRHLVRRRGQEARLRCSPMKGHSHVYWYRQLPEEGLKFMVYLQKENIIDESGMPKERFSAEFPKEGPSILRIQQVVRGDSAAYFCASSPVPPRADTQYFGPGTRLTVL.

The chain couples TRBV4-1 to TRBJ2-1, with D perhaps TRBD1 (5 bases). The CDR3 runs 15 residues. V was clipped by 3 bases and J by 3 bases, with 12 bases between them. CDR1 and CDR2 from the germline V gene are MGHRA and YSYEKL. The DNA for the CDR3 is TGCGCCAGCAGCCACTTCCAGGGTAACTACAATGAGCAGTTCTTC. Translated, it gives CASSHFQGNYNEQFF.

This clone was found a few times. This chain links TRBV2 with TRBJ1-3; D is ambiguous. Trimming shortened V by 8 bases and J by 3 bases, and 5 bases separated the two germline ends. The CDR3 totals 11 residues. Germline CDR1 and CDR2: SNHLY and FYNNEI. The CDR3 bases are TGTGCCAGCTTCTTTGGAAACACCATATATTTT. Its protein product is CASFFGNTIYF.

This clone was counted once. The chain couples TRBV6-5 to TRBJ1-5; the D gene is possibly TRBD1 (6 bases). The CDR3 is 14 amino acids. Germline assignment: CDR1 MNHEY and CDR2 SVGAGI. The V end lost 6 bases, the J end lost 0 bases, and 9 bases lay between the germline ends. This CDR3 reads CASSRTDSNQPQHF. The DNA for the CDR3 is TGTGCCAGCAGCCGGACAGATAGCAATCAGCCCCAGCATTTT.

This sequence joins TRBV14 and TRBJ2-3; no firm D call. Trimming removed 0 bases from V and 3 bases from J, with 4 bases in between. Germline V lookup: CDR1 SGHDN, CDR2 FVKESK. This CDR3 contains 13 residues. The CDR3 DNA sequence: TGTGCCAGCAGCCAAGATCTAACAGATACGCAGTATTTT. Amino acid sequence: CASSQDLTDTQYF. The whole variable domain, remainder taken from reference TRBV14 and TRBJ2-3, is EAGVTQFPSHSVIEKGQTVTLRCDPISGHDNLYWYRRVMGKEIKFLLHFVKESKQDESGMPNNRFLAERTGGTYSTLKVQPAELEDSGVYFCASSQDLTDTQYFGPGTRLTVL.

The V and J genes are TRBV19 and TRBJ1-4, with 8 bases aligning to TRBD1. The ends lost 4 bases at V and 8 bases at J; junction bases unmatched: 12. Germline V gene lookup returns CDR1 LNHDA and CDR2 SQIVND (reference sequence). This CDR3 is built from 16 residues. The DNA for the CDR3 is TGTGCCAGTAGTACCCGGCCGTCGACAGGGGTGGAAAAACTGTTTTTT. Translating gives CASSTRPSTGVEKLFF.

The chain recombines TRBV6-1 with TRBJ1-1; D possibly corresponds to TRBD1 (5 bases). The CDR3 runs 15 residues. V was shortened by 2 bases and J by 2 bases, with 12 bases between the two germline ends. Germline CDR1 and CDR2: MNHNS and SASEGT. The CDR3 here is CASSESYWTNTEAFF. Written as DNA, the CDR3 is TGTGCCAGCAGTGAATCATACTGGACAAACACTGAAGCTTTCTTT.

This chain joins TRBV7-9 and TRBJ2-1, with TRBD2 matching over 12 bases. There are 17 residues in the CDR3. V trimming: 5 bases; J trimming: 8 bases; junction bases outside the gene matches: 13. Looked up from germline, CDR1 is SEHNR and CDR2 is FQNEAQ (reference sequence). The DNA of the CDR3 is TGTGCCAGCAGCGAAACTAGCGGGGGGCGTCAGAACCATGAGCAGTTCTTC. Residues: CASSETSGGRQNHEQFF.

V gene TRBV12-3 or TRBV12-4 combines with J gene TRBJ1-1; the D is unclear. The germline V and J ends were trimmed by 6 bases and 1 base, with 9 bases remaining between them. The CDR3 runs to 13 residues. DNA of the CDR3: TGTGCCAGCAGGCTATCTACGAACACTGAAGCTTTCTTT. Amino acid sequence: CASRLSTNTEAFF.

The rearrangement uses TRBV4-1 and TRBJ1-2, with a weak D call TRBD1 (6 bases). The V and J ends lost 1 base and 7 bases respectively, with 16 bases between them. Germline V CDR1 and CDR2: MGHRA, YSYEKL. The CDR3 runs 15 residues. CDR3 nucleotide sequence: TGCGCCAGCAGCCAAGGGGTACAGGGCGTTTCTGGCTACACCTTC. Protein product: CASSQGVQGVSGYTF.

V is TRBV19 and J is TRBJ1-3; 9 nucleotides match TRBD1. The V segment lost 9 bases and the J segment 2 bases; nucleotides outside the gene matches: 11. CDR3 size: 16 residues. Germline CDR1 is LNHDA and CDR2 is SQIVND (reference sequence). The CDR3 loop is CASGQGQRLAGNTIYF. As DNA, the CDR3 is TGTGCCAGCGGACAGGGGCAAAGGCTGGCTGGAAACACCATATATTTT. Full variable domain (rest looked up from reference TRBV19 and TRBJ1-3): DGGITQSPKYLFRKEGQNVTLSCEQNLNHDAMYWYRQDPGQGLRLIYYSQIVNDFQKGDIAEGYSVSREKKESFPLTVTSAQKNPTAFYLCASGQGQRLAGNTIYFGEGSWLTVV.

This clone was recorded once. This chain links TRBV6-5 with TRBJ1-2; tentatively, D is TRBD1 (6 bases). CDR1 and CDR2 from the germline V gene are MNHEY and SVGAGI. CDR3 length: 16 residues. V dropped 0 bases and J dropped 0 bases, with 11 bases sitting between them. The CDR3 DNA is TGTGCCAGCAGTTACTCGACGGCAGGGGCTAACTATGGCTACACCTTC. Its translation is CASSYSTAGANYGYTF.

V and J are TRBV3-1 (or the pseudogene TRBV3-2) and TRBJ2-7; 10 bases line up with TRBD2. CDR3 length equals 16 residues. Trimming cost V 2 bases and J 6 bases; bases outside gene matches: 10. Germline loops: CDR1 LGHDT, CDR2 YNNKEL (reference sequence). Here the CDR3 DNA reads TGTGCCAGCAGCCAAAGGCTAGCGGGGGTGGACTTCGAGCAGTACTTC. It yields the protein CASSQRLAGVDFEQYF.

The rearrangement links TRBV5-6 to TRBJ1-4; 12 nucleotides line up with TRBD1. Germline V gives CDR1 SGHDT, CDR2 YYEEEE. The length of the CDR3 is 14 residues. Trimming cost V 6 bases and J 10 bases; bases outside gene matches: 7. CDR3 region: CASTPGTGGRKLFF. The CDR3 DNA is TGTGCCAGCACCCCCGGGACAGGGGGCCGAAAACTGTTTTTT.

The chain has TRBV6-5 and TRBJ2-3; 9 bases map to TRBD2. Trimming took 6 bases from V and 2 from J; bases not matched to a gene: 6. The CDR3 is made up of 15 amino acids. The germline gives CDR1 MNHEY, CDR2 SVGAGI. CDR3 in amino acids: CASRRAGGTTDTQYF. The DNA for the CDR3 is TGTGCCAGCAGGAGAGCGGGGGGAACCACAGATACGCAGTATTTT.

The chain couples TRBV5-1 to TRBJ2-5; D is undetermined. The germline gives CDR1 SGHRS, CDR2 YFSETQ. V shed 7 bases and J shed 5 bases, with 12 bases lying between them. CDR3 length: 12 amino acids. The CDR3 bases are TGCGCCAGCGCGGAGAGGCTGGAGACCCAGTACTTC. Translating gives CASAERLETQYF.

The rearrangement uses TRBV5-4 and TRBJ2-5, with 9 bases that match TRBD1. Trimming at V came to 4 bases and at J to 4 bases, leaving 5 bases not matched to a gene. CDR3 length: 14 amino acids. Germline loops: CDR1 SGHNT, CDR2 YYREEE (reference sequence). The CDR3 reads CASSLGQGLETQYF. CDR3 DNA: TGTGCCAGCAGCCTCGGACAGGGGCTAGAGACCCAGTACTTC.

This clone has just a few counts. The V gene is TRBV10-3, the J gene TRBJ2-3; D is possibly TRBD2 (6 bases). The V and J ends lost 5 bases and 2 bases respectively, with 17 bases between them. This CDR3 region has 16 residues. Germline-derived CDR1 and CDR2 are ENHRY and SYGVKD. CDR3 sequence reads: CAISSPGGDDTDTQYF. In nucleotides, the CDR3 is TGTGCCATCAGTTCCCCCGGCGGGGACGACACAGATACGCAGTATTTT.

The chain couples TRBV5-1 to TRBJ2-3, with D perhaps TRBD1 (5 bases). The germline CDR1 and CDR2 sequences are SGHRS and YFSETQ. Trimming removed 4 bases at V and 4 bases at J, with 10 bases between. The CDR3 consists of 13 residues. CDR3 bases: TGCGCCAGCAGCCCCCCAGGGTCAGATACGCAGTATTTT. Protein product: CASSPPGSDTQYF. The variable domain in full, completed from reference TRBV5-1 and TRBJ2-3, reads KAGVTQTPRYLIKTRGQQVTLSCSPISGHRSVSWYQQTPGQGLQFLFEYFSETQRNKGNFPGRFSGRQFSNSRSEMNVSTLELGDSALYLCASSPPGSDTQYFGPGTRLTVL.

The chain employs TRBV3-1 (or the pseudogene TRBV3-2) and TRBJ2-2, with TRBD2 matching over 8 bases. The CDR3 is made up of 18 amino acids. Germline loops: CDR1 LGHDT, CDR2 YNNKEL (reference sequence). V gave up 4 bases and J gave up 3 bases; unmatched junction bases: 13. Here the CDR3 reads CASSPGSSGPRYTGELFF. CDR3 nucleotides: TGTGCCAGCAGCCCAGGATCTAGCGGGCCCCGATACACCGGGGAGCTGTTTTTT.